The sequence of this TCR beta chain was determined in a study of cytomegalovirus exposure and HLA in healthy donors. Notes on this clone: Its antigen is not identified.

This CDR3 has 16 residues. CDR1 is SEHNR and CDR2 is FQNEAQ in the germline V gene (reference sequence). V lost 5 bases, J lost 0 bases, and 11 bases lay in between. Study findings and constraints: Donor immune exposure was known only as CMV serostatus. Reported results showed that the classifier diagnosed cytomegalovirus status with high specificity and sensitivity. A previous analysis found most TCR beta V segments productive roughly 87% or roughly 30% of the time.

Both 60 Vbeta primers and 13 Jbeta primers went into the PCR. The protocol was immunoSEQ multiplex PCR, while the TCRdb copy is restricted to in-frame clones and leaves out a portion. The sample yields over 100,000 clones, nearly 70% seen once. The sequencing sample was made of PBMCs. This receptor was identified in a woman between 70 and 85 years old in good health and CMV-seropositive. This chain uses TRBV7-9 with TRBJ2-6; D may be TRBD1 (6 bases). CDR3 sequence (DNA): TGTGCCAGCAGCGTTGGACAGAGCTCTGGGGCCAACGTCCTGACTTTC. This sequence encodes CASSVGQSSGANVLTF. Looking up the rest from reference TRBV7-9 and TRBJ2-6 gives the full variable domain: DTGVSQNPRHKITKRGQNVTFRCDPISEHNRLYWYRQTLGQGPEFLTYFQNEAQLEKSRLLSDRFSAERPKGSFSTLEIQRTEQGDSAMYLCASSVGQSSGANVLTFGAGSRLTVL.